This TCR beta chain was profiled in a study of T-cell reconstitution after alpha-beta-depleted transplantation in children (dated by TCRdb to 2015 to 2016). About the investigation overall: Using TCR repertoire profiling, the study quantitatively followed how T-cell immune reconstitution unfolded in children after TCRalphabeta/CD19-depleted allogeneic hematopoietic cell transplantation.

The intended sense of this specimen's treatment or condition label: allogeneic hematopoietic cell transplantation with graft depleted of TCRalphabeta T cells and CD19 B cells. The children who served as transplant recipients had been given grafts of TCRalphabeta/CD19-depleted allogeneic hematopoietic cells. This clonotype was recorded at least ten times. No antigen is known for it. Qualities for individual bases were not recorded, and no much larger clone is one base off. Preparation of the library involved PCR. TCRdb shows the sequencer as Illumina HiSeq 2500. TCR libraries were prepared with molecular barcoding, using unique molecular identifiers to normalize TCRbeta repertoire quantification. TCRdb reworked the public reads: Q25 trimming with fastp, MiXCR clone assembly, productive beta chains retained. A single entry per CDR3 protein holds the most common genes and DNA from its merged rows. The sample table contains about 300,000 distinct CDR3 sequences; only one count was recorded for roughly 8.2% of them. The ten largest clonotypes hold approximately 9% of the sample.

Trimming removed 3 bases from V and 5 bases from J, leaving 14 bases between the germline ends. As encoded in the germline V gene, CDR1 is SGHRS while CDR2 is YFSETQ. Taken from cysteine to phenylalanine, the CDR3 has 15 residues. Only CDR3 DNA remains: 45 bases, in frame from the first base. The paper's findings and limits, for the study overall: Apparently early alphabetaT-cell count recovery about two months after transplant reportedly relied on only several hundred rapidly expanded clones derived from non-depleted graft cells. The frequencies of hyperexpanded clones fell over the following months, and after one year, T-cell counts and TCRbeta diversity were mostly attributed to newly produced T cells. In some patients, the high TCRbeta diversity seen at day 60 was put down to recipient T cells and intrathymic progenitors that had survived conditioning.

Recombination linked TRBV5-1 to TRBJ2-2; 6 matching bases give a weak D call of TRBD2. The sample consisted of peripheral blood, taken 360 days after TCRalphabeta/CD19-depleted stem cell transplant. The source is a female patient aged 2 to 10 who had a stem cell transplant for Fanconi anemia, so the T cells may come from the graft donor. The CDR3 loop reads CASSSPGLTTGELFF. The nucleotide sequence reads TGCGCCAGCAGCTCACCGGGACTCACTACCGGGGAGCTGTTTTTT.